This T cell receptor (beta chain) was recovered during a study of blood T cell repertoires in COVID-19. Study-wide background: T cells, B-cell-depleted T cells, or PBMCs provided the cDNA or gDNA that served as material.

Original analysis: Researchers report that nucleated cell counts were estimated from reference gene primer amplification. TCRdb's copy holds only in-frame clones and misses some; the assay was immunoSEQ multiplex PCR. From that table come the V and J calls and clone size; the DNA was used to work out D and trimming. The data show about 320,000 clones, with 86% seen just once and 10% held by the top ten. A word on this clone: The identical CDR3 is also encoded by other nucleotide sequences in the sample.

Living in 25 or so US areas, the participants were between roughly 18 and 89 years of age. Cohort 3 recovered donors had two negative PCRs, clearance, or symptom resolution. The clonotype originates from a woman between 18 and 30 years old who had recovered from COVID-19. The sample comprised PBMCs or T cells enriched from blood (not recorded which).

CDR3 loop: CASSLSQGNYGYTF. In nucleotides, the CDR3 is TGTGCCAGCAGTTTATCACAGGGGAACTATGGCTACACCTTC. V gene TRBV27 combines with J gene TRBJ1-2, with TRBD1 matching 7 bases. Germline V gene sequence: CDR1 MNHEY, CDR2 SMNVEV (reference sequence). The CDR3 consists of 14 residues. J lost 2 bases, V lost 0 bases, and 0 bases had no gene match.